Sequencing of this T cell receptor beta chain was carried out in a study of blood T cell repertoires in COVID-19. Only in-frame clones appear in the TCRdb table, and some are missing; sequencing was by immunoSEQ multiplex PCR. The table records 70,000 or so clones, just over 90% of them present only once. The CDR3 consists of 13 residues. Germline CDR1 and CDR2: LNHNV and YYDKDF (reference sequence). V lost 4 bases and J lost 5; bases outside the gene matches: 2. The V call is TRBV15, the J call TRBJ2-5; 9 bases fit TRBD1. The sample consisted of peripheral blood. This sequence was found in a young woman with acute or convalescent COVID-19. The CDR3 here is CATSTDRGETQYF. Here the CDR3 DNA reads TGTGCCACCAGCACAGACAGGGGGGAGACCCAGTACTTC.